This TCR beta chain originates from a study of cytomegalovirus exposure and HLA in healthy donors. Details on this clone: Its antigen is unidentified.

Trimming removed 9 bases at V and 2 bases at J, with 13 bases between. The CDR3 loop spans 13 amino acids. Germline CDR1 and CDR2: MDHEN and SYDVKM. With 60 Vbeta and 13 Jbeta primers, the PCR was carried out. TCRdb's copy holds only in-frame clones and misses some; the assay was immunoSEQ multiplex PCR. The profile shows hundreds of thousands of clones, approximately 82% of them singletons. General study findings and limits: In all likelihood, a cluster of highly shared sequence variants was a sequencing artifact. Productive status was seen about 87% or about 30% of the time for most TCR beta V segments in an earlier analysis. Analysis was carried out at a later point, and it linked a missense DCLRE1C variant to TCR beta V- and J-gene trimming.

The sequencing sample was made of PBMCs. The sequence was obtained from a woman in her thirties or forties in good health and CMV-seronegative. The chain is built from TRBV28 and TRBJ1-2; TRBD1 is a possible D gene (6 bases). CDR3 DNA: TGTGCCAGTAACTCCAGGGGAAACTATGGCTACACCTTC. This gives the protein CASNSRGNYGYTF.